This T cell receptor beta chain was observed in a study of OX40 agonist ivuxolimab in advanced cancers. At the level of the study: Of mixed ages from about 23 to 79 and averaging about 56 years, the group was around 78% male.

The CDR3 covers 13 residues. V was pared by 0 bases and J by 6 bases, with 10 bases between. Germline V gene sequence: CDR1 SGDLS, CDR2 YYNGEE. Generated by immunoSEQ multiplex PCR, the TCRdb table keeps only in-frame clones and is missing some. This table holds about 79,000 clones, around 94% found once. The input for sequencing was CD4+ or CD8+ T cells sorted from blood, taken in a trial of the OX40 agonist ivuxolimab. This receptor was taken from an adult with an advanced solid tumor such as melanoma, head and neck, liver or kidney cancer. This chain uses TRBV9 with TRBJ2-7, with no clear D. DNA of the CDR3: TGTGCCAGCAGCGTAGGTGGGTCTACCGAGCAGTACTTC. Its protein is CASSVGGSTEQYF.